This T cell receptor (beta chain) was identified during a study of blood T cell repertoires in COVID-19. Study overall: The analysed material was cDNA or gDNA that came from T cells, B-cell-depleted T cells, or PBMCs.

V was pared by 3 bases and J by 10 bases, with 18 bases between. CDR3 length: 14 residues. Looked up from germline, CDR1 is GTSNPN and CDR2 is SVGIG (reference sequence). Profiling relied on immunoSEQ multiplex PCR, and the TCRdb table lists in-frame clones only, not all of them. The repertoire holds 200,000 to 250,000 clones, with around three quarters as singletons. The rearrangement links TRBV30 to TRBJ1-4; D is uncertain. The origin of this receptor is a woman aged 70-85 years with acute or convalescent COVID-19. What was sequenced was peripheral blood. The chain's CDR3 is CAWSPTRREGKLFF. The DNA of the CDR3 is TGTGCCTGGAGCCCCACCAGGAGGGAAGGAAAACTGTTTTTT.